This T cell receptor beta chain was profiled in a study of cytomegalovirus exposure and HLA in healthy donors. The study's findings and limits: High sensitivity and specificity were reportedly achieved when the classifier diagnosed cytomegalovirus status. In a later analysis, across HLA loci, associated TCR counts were highest for DRB1, lowest for HLA-C.

Both 60 Vbeta primers and 13 Jbeta primers went into the PCR. Data came from immunoSEQ multiplex PCR; TCRdb stores just in-frame clones and leaves some out. The sample yields roughly 200,000 clones, about 83% seen once. Of note for this clone: Antigen: not known.

The germline V gene encodes CDR1 GTSNPN and CDR2 SVGIG (reference sequence). The CDR3 has 15 amino acids. The V and J ends lost 0 bases and 1 base respectively, with 12 bases between them. The sample was PBMCs. V is TRBV30 and J is TRBJ1-1; D is undetermined. This receptor was taken from a female donor in good health and CMV-seronegative. The CDR3 loop reads CAWSVRGPRNTEAFF. The DNA for the CDR3 is TGTGCCTGGAGTGTACGAGGGCCGAGGAACACTGAAGCTTTCTTT.